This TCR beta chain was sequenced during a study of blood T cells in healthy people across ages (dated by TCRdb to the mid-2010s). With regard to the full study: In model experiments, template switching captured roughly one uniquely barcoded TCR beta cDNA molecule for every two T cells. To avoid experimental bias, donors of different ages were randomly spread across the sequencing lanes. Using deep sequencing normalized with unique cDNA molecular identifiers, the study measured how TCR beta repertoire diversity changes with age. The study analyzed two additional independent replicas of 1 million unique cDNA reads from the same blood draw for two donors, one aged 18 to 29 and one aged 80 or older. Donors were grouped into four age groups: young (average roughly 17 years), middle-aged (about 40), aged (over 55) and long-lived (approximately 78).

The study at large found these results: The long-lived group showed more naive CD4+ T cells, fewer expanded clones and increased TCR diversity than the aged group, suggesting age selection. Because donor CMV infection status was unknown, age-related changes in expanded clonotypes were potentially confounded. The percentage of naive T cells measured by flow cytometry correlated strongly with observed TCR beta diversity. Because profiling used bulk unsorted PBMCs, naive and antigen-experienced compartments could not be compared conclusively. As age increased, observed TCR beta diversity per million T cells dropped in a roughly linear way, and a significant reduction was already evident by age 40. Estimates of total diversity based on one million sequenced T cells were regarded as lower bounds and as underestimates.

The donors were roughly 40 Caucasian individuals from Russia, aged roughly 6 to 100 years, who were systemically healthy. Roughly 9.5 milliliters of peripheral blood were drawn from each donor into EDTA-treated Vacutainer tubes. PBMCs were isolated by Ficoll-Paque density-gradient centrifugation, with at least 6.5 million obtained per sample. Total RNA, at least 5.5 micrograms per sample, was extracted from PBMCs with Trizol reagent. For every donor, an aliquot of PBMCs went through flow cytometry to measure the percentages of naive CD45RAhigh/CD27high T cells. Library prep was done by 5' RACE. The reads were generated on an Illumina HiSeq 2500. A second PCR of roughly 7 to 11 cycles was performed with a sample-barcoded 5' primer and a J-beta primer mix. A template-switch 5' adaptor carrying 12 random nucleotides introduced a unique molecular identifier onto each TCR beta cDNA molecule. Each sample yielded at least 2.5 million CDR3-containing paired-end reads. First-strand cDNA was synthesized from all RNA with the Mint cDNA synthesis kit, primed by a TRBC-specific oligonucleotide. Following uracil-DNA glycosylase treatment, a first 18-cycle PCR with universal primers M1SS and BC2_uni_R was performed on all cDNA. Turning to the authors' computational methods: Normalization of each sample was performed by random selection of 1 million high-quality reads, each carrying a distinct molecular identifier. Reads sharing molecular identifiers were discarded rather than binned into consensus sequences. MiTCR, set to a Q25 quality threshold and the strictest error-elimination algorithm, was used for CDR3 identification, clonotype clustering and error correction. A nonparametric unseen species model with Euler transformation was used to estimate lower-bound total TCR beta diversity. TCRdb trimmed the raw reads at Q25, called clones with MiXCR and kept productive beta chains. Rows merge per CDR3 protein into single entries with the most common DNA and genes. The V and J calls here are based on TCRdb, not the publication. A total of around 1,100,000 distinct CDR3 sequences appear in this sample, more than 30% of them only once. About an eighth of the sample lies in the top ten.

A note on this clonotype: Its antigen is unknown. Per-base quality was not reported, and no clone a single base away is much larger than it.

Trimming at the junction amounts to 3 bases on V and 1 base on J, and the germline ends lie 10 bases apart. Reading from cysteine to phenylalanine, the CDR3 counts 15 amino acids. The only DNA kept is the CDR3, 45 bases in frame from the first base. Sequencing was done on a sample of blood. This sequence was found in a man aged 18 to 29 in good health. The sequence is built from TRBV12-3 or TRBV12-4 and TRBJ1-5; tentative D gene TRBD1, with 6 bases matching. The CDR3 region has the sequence CASSLPGASNQPQHF. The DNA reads TGTGCCAGCAGTTTGCCAGGGGCGAGCAATCAGCCCCAGCATTTT.